This TCR beta chain appears in the sequencing data of a study of shared clonotypes between healthy human individuals. Healthy and HIV-negative, the adult donors had no recent acute infections or vaccinations. Study-level findings and limits: Among non-shared clonotypes, generation probabilities were lower than among those shared by all four donors. Generally, estimated richness proved larger in naive subsets than it did in memory subsets.

The ends lost 5 bases at V and 5 bases at J; junction bases unmatched: 9. This CDR3 region has 15 residues. The germline gives CDR1 MNHEY, CDR2 SMNVEV (reference sequence). In regard to this clone: Its antigen is unknown.

Data came from immunoSEQ multiplex PCR; TCRdb stores just in-frame clones and leaves some out. In the table there are fewer than 2.5 million clones, approximately 93% of which are singletons. What was sequenced was naive CD4+ T cells from PBMCs. Subset in this sample: CD45RA+ positively selected. The chain employs TRBV27 and TRBJ2-7, with 10 bases aligning to TRBD2. This TCR derives from a man aged 18 to 35 in good health. Some clones in this sample may be carry-over from other donors' samples. The CDR3 DNA reads as TGTGCCAGCAGTCTCTTAGCGGGAGGCCTGGACGAGCAGTACTTC. As protein: CASSLLAGGLDEQYF.